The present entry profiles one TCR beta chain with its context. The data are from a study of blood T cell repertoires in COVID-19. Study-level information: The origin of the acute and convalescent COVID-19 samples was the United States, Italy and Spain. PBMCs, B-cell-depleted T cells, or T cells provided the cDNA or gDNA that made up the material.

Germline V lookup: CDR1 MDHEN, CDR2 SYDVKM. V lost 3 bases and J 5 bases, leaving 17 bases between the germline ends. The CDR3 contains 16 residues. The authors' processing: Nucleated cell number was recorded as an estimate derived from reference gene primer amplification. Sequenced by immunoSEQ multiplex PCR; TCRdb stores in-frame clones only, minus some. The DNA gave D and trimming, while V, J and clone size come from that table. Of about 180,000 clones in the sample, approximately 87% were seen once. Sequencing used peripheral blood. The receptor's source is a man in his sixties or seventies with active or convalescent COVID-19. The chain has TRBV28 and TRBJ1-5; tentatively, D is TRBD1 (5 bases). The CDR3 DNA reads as TGTGCCAGCAGTTTCTATAGGCAGGGCTACCATCAGCCCCAGCATTTT. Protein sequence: CASSFYRQGYHQPQHF.